The 2 T cell receptor beta chains listed next were all sequenced from one sample in a study of control samples from healthy donors and cancer patients (dated by TCRdb to the early 2020s). Library prep was done by the immunoSEQ multiplex PCR assay. The clones in this table, taken by TCRdb from immuneACCESS, are in-frame only. Not every clone is retained; where verified, under half of the shortfall comes from an unresolved V gene, and the cause of the rest is unknown. For this sample the table gives fewer than 300,000 clones, of which approximately 80% were detected only once. The ten largest clones capture 13% of the sample. Sequenced input: PBMCs. All receptors come from a woman in her sixties with lung cancer.

CDR3 DNA: TGTGCCAGCAGCTTAGCGACAGGGGGAGAGACCCAGTACTTC. Its protein is CASSLATGGETQYF. The chain is built from TRBV7-9 and TRBJ2-5; 9 bases align to TRBD1. V lost 0 bases, J lost 4 bases, and 0 bases stayed unmatched. Germline-derived CDR1 and CDR2 are SEHNR and FQNEAQ (reference sequence). The CDR3 totals 14 residues. The complete variable domain, with remaining parts taken from reference TRBV7-9 and TRBJ2-5, reads DTGVSQNPRHKITKRGQNVTFRCDPISEHNRLYWYRQTLGQGPEFLTYFQNEAQLEKSRLLSDRFSAERPKGSFSTLEIQRTEQGDSAMYLCASSLATGGETQYFGPGTRLLVL.

The chain uses TRBV3-1 (or the pseudogene TRBV3-2) and TRBJ1-2; TRBD1 might be the D (5 bases). Trimming shortened V by 0 bases and J by 7 bases, and 12 bases separated the two germline ends. This CDR3 has 14 amino acids. Germline values: CDR1 LGHDT, CDR2 YNNKEL (reference sequence). The CDR3 here is CASSQEAGLGGYTF. CDR3 nucleotides: TGTGCCAGCAGCCAAGAAGCAGGGCTCGGTGGCTACACCTTC.